This T cell receptor (beta chain) is from a study of T cell responses to AZD1222 COVID-19 vaccine. Study-level points and caveats: Just a handful of people given AZD1222 tested seropositive at baseline. Once two AZD1222 doses were given, Spike-specific TCR breadth and depth went up. Dominant at 160-218 and 743-854, vaccine-associated CD4 TCRs also spanned spike. There were repertoire samples only from the period after the peak T cell response.

Trimming took off 1 base at V and 6 bases at J, with 16 bases between the two ends. The CDR3 totals 15 residues. Looked up from germline, CDR1 is SEHNR and CDR2 is FQNEAQ (reference sequence). As concerns this clone: Antigen: not known.

Assay used: immunoSEQ multiplex PCR; TCRdb lists only in-frame clones, some missing. Of 150,000 to 200,000 clones in the sample, 70% to 90% were seen once. The sample in question was peripheral blood, obtained 28 days after the second AZD1222 dose. The chain recombines TRBV7-9 with TRBJ2-7; D is possibly TRBD1 or TRBD2 (6 bases each). The TCR sequence derives from an adult who received the AZD1222 COVID-19 vaccine. Here the CDR3 reads CASSLGGGRWVEQYF. CDR3 bases: TGTGCCAGCAGCTTAGGTGGGGGGCGCTGGGTCGAGCAGTACTTC.